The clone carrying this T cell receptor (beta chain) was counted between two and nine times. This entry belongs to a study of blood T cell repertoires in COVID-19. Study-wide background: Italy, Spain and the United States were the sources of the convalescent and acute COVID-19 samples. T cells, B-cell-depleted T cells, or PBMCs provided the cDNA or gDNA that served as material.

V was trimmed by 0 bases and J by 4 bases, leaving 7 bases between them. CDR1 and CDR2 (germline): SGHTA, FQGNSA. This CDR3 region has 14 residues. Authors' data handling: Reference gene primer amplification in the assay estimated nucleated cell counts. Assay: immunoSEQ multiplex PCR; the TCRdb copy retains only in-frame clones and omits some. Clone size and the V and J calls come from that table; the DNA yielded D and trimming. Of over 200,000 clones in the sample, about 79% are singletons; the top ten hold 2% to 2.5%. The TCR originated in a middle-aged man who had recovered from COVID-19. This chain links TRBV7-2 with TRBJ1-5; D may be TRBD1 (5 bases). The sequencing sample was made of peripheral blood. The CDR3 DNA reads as TGTGCCAGCAGCTTAGCGCAGGGAAATCAGCCCCAGCATTTT. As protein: CASSLAQGNQPQHF.